The TCR beta chain under discussion was sequenced for a study of cytomegalovirus exposure and HLA in healthy donors. This clone was detected only a few times. Its antigen is unidentified. Notes on the study in general: A later analysis found TCR association rates differed by HLA locus, highest for DRB1 and lowest for HLA-C.

J was trimmed by 2 bases and V by 4 bases; bases with no gene match: 14. CDR1 is SGHKS, CDR2 YYEKEE, per germline (reference sequence). The CDR3 loop spans 18 amino acids. Healthy donors of bone marrow made up the group. The PCR ran on 60 Vbeta and 13 Jbeta primers. Per the authors' pipeline: Among the unique TCR beta chains that a later analysis counted, some 73 million in all, around 11 million were shared. TCRdb's copy holds only in-frame clones and misses some; the assay was immunoSEQ multiplex PCR. V, J and clone size reflect that table, while D and trimming were determined from the DNA. The sample contains roughly 180,000 clones, about 79% of which appear only once.

The clonotype comes from a female donor in good health and CMV-seronegative. Sequencing was done on a sample of PBMCs. The rearrangement links TRBV5-5 to TRBJ2-2, with 7 bases identical to TRBD2. The CDR3 loop reads CASSRWGGERANTGELFF. CDR3 DNA: TGTGCCAGCAGCCGATGGGGAGGGGAGCGGGCAAACACCGGGGAGCTGTTTTTT.